Each of the 20 T cell receptor beta chains below was sequenced from the same sample in a study of blood T cell repertoires in COVID-19. Measured with immunoSEQ multiplex PCR; TCRdb has only the in-frame clones, and not every one. The sample has around 450,000 clones; roughly 89% are singletons. Sequenced input: peripheral blood. Receptors were obtained from a woman in her twenties or thirties with acute or convalescent COVID-19.

The rearrangement uses TRBV30 and TRBJ2-7; tentative D call: TRBD2 (6 bases). Germline V CDR1 and CDR2: GTSNPN, SVGIG (reference sequence). Trimming took off 0 bases at V and 3 bases at J, with 12 bases between the two ends. CDR3 length: 14 amino acids. The CDR3 region is CAWSVGGYGYEQYF. Here the CDR3 DNA reads TGTGCCTGGAGTGTGGGAGGATACGGCTACGAGCAGTACTTC.

This chain links TRBV2 with TRBJ1-5; D is possibly TRBD1 (6 bases). The CDR3 is 14 amino acids. The V gene's germline CDR1 is SNHLY and CDR2 FYNNEI. V was cut by 7 bases and J by 6 bases, with 16 bases left in between. The CDR3 nucleotides are TGTGCCAGCACCCTCGGGGGGGCGGGTCAGCCCCAGCATTTT. Translating gives CASTLGGAGQPQHF.

The V and J genes are TRBV7-2 and TRBJ1-2; TRBD1 agrees at 7 bases. Losses at the gene ends were 4 bases for V and 4 bases for J; bases not matched to a gene: 12. This CDR3 is built from 16 residues. Germline V gene data show CDR1 as SGHTA and CDR2 as FQGNSA. DNA for the CDR3: TGTGCCAGCAGCTCTTTCGACAGGGATGGTAGCTATGGCTACACCTTC. Amino acid sequence: CASSSFDRDGSYGYTF. The full variable domain, in which reference TRBV7-2 and TRBJ1-2 provide the parts outside the CDR3, is GAGVSQSPSNKVTEKGKDVELRCDPISGHTALYWYRQSLGQGLEFLIYFQGNSAPDKSGLPSDRFSAERTGGSVSTLTIQRTQQEDSAVYLCASSSFDRDGSYGYTFGSGTRLTVV.

The chain uses TRBV11-2 and TRBJ1-4; 7 positions match TRBD1. This CDR3 region has 16 residues. The V and J ends lost 4 bases and 5 bases, in that order; junction bases with no gene match: 10. Germline CDR1 is SGHAT and CDR2 is FQNNGV. The CDR3 protein is CASSSLRTGVNEKLFF. DNA for the CDR3: TGTGCCAGCAGCTCCCTCCGTACAGGGGTAAATGAAAAACTGTTTTTT.

The V gene is TRBV30, the J gene TRBJ1-2; the match to TRBD1 covers 9 bases. Looked up from germline, CDR1 is GTSNPN and CDR2 is SVGIG (reference sequence). The CDR3 totals 18 residues. V lost 5 bases and J lost 4; bases outside the gene matches: 20. The CDR3 reads CAWEGGLTQGAYSYGYTF. The CDR3 DNA sequence: TGTGCCTGGGAAGGGGGCCTGACACAGGGGGCATATAGCTATGGCTACACCTTC.

This clone appeared a few times. This chain connects TRBV9 to TRBJ1-5; D uncertain. Trimming pared 7 bases from V and 4 bases from J, leaving 3 bases between. The CDR3 consists of 10 residues. Germline CDR1 is SGDLS and CDR2 is YYNGEE. The CDR3 bases are TGTGCCAGCTCTAATCAGCCCCAGCATTTT. Protein: CASSNQPQHF. The variable domain in full, completed from reference TRBV9 and TRBJ1-5, reads DSGVTQTPKHLITATGQRVTLRCSPRSGDLSVYWYQQSLDQGLQFLIQYYNGEERAKGNILERFSAQQFPDLHSELNLSSLELGDSALYFCASSNQPQHFGDGTRLSIL.

CDR3 residues: CAWSVSGGNQPQHF. In DNA, the CDR3 is TGTGCCTGGAGTGTATCAGGGGGCAATCAGCCCCAGCATTTT. The chain employs TRBV30 and TRBJ1-5; possible D gene TRBD1, 6 bases. V dropped 0 bases and J dropped 2 bases, with 8 bases sitting between them. CDR1 is GTSNPN and CDR2 is SVGIG in the germline V gene (reference sequence). This CDR3 spans 14 amino acids.

The V and J genes are TRBV9 and TRBJ2-7; D is unclear. The germline V and J ends were trimmed by 0 bases and 4 bases, with 11 bases remaining between them. Germline CDR1 reads SGDLS; CDR2 reads YYNGEE. The CDR3 sequence is 14 residues long. In DNA, the CDR3 is TGTGCCAGCAGCGTAGCTACGCGAGGTTACGAGCAGTACTTC. This sequence encodes CASSVATRGYEQYF.

The genes are TRBV6-4 and TRBJ1-6, with a weak D call TRBD1 (6 bases). Germline V CDR1 and CDR2: MRHNA, SNTAGT. This CDR3 comprises 15 residues. V lost 6 bases to trimming and J lost 5 bases, with 14 bases between them. The CDR3 DNA reads as TGTGCCAGCAGACCGACAGGCGTTAATAATTCACCCCTCCACTTT. Its protein is CASRPTGVNNSPLHF.

V gene TRBV9 combines with J gene TRBJ1-2; perhaps TRBD1 as D (6 bases). The V gene lost 4 bases and the J gene lost 6 bases, with 19 bases spanning the gap. CDR3 length: 15 residues. Germline V gene lookup returns CDR1 SGDLS and CDR2 YYNGEE. CDR3 sequence (DNA): TGTGCCAGCAGCAAAAAACAGGGAGCCGGGGATGGCTACACCTTC. As protein: CASSKKQGAGDGYTF.

The gene calls are TRBV7-9 and TRBJ1-2; D gene uncertain. The germline V gene encodes CDR1 SEHNR and CDR2 FQNEAQ (reference sequence). V was cut by 0 bases and J by 6 bases, with 8 bases left in between. The CDR3 is made up of 13 amino acids. In DNA, the CDR3 is TGTGCCAGCAGCTTAGCTGGAAGCGATGGCTACACCTTC. Amino acids: CASSLAGSDGYTF.

This chain uses TRBV30 with TRBJ2-3; 10 nucleotides line up with TRBD2. The V segment lost 5 bases and the J segment 4 bases; nucleotides outside the gene matches: 9. The CDR3 covers 15 residues. The germline gives CDR1 GTSNPN, CDR2 SVGIG (reference sequence). The CDR3 loop reads CAWEQSGGASDTQYF. In nucleotides, the CDR3 is TGTGCCTGGGAACAAAGCGGGGGGGCGTCAGATACGCAGTATTTT.

CDR3 DNA sequence: TGTGCCAGCAGTGGGGATCGCACAGGGGGGCATGAGCAGTTCTTC. This translates into CASSGDRTGGHEQFF. The rearrangement uses TRBV2 and TRBJ2-1; TRBD1 aligns across 8 bases. This CDR3 has 15 residues. From germline, CDR1 is SNHLY and CDR2 FYNNEI. V dropped 4 bases and J dropped 8; count of bases not matched to a gene: 10.

This chain uses TRBV4-1 with TRBJ2-7; D is possibly TRBD2 (6 bases). V lost 6 bases and J lost 4, with 19 bases in between. CDR3 length equals 15 residues. The germline V gene encodes CDR1 MGHRA and CDR2 YSYEKL. The CDR3 sequence: CASREVDGGDYEQYF. CDR3 coding DNA: TGCGCCAGCAGGGAGGTGGACGGGGGAGATTACGAGCAGTACTTC.

The chain combines TRBV10-3 with TRBJ2-5; 10 bases map to TRBD1. CDR3 size: 14 residues. V shed 4 bases, J shed 7 bases, and the junction held 6 bases outside the gene matches. CDR1 and CDR2 from the germline V gene are ENHRY and SYGVKD. CDR3 bases: TGTGCCATCAGTGCAGGGACAGGGGTTGGGACCCAGTACTTC. Encoded protein: CAISAGTGVGTQYF.

The chain joins TRBV2 to TRBJ2-1; D is perhaps TRBD1 (6 bases). Trimming took off 6 bases at V and 6 bases at J, with 12 bases between the two ends. The germline V gene has CDR1 SNHLY and CDR2 FYNNEI. CDR3 length equals 13 residues. In DNA form, the CDR3 reads TGTGCCAGCAGCGTTACAGGGTTCAATGAGCAGTTCTTC. Its translation: CASSVTGFNEQFF.

The V and J genes are TRBV25-1 and TRBJ2-1, with 8 nucleotides matching TRBD1. The CDR3 is made up of 15 amino acids. In germline, CDR1 is MGHDK, CDR2 SYGVNS. Unmatched junction bases numbered 5, after V lost 2 bases and J lost 5 bases. The CDR3 reads CASSERGQGNNEQFF. The CDR3 bases are TGTGCCAGCAGTGAAAGAGGACAGGGAAACAATGAGCAGTTCTTC.

The chain combines TRBV4-2 with TRBJ1-6, with 9 bases lining up with TRBD1. J gave up 8 bases and V 4 bases, and 6 bases lay outside the gene matches. Germline V gene lookup returns CDR1 LGHNA and CDR2 YNFKEQ. The length of the CDR3 is 15 residues. Written as DNA, the CDR3 is TGTGCCAGCAGCCGAGACCGGGACAGGGATTCACCCCTCCACTTT. Amino acid sequence: CASSRDRDRDSPLHF.

This clone was seen a few times. The rearrangement joins TRBV2 to TRBJ2-7, with a tentative D call TRBD1 (5 bases). V lost 6 bases, J lost 2 bases, and 5 bases lay in between. The CDR3 is 11 amino acids. CDR1 and CDR2 from the germline V gene are SNHLY and FYNNEI. This CDR3 is CASRQAYEQYF. The DNA for the CDR3 is TGTGCCAGCAGACAGGCCTACGAGCAGTACTTC.

The rearrangement uses TRBV29-1 and TRBJ2-5; D is perhaps TRBD2 (6 bases). With 0 bases removed from V and 7 bases from J, the gap between germline ends came to 12 bases. This CDR3 comprises 13 residues. CDR1 SQVTM and CDR2 ANQGSEA come from the germline V gene. CDR3 sequence (DNA): TGCAGCGTTGAAGATCCGGGGGTCTGGACCCAGTACTTC. This encodes CSVEDPGVWTQYF.